This TCR beta chain was identified during a study of immune characterization of retroperitoneal liposarcoma. TCRdb re-called the PCR reads with MiXCR, one entry per CDR3 protein. In the table there are 10,000 to 12,000 distinct CDR3 sequences, around 30% of which are singletons. By frequency in the sample, this clonotype is medium-sized. The CDR3 sequence is 14 residues long. Germline values: CDR1 MNHNS, CDR2 SASEGT. This clonotype was sampled from a male donor with retroperitoneal liposarcoma. This sequence joins TRBV6-1 and TRBJ2-1, with D perhaps matching TRBD1 (5 bases). The end of the DNA is better explained by TRBJ2-7, so the J call may be wrong. The material sequenced was tumor tissue. CDR3 in amino acids: CASTQAPLMIEQYF. DNA for the CDR3: TGTGCCAGCACACAGGCCCCTCTAATGATCGAGCAGTACTTC.